The 27 T cell receptor beta chains given below trace back to one sample, sequenced in a study of Tregs in tolerant kidney transplant recipients. Clones were sequenced by immunoSEQ multiplex PCR, and TCRdb holds only the in-frame ones, with some missing. The sample records around 75,000 clones, roughly nine tenths being singletons. Sequencing used CD4+ T cells from blood, obtained before the transplant. The receptor set was obtained from a human donor who received a combined kidney and bone marrow transplant.

This clone was recorded a few times. The gene calls are TRBV30 and TRBJ2-7; D remains ambiguous. Germline CDR1 and CDR2: GTSNPN and SVGIG (reference sequence). This CDR3 spans 13 amino acids. Trimming removed 4 bases at V and 2 bases at J, with 12 bases between. DNA of the CDR3: TGTGCCTGGACGCCAGGCGTTGCCTACGAGCAGTACTTC. Its protein is CAWTPGVAYEQYF.

The V and J genes are TRBV11-2 and TRBJ2-7; the D is unclear. With 5 bases removed from V and 2 bases from J, the gap between germline ends came to 7 bases. Germline values: CDR1 SGHAT, CDR2 FQNNGV. The length of the CDR3 is 12 residues. The DNA of the CDR3 is TGTGCCAGCAGCCCCTCAGCCTACGAGCAGTACTTC. It encodes CASSPSAYEQYF.

V and J are TRBV14 and TRBJ1-2; D gene unclear. CDR3 size: 13 residues. The V and J ends lost 0 bases and 13 bases respectively, with 15 bases between them. Germline V lookup: CDR1 SGHDN, CDR2 FVKESK. The DNA of the CDR3 is TGTGCCAGCAGCCAAGATAGGGCAGCGGTAGGCACCTTC. Translation: CASSQDRAAVGTF.

The rearrangement links TRBV7-3 to TRBJ2-2; 12 positions match TRBD2. Germline V gene sequence: CDR1 SGHTA, CDR2 FQGTGA. V shed 5 bases and J 7 bases; nucleotides not matched to a gene: 8. The CDR3 length is 16 residues. CDR3 nucleotide sequence: TGTGCCAGCAGCGATCTAGCGGGAGGGCCTAACGGGGAGCTGTTTTTT. Translation gives CASSDLAGGPNGELFF.

This rearrangement joins TRBV29-1 to TRBJ1-1, with D possibly matching TRBD1 (6 bases). Per the germline V gene, CDR1 is SQVTM and CDR2 is ANQGSEA. The CDR3 extends over 14 amino acids. V lost 1 base, J lost 1 base, and 10 bases lay in between. This CDR3 reads CSVEGTVRNTEAFF. CDR3 sequence (DNA): TGCAGCGTTGAAGGGACAGTCCGGAACACTGAAGCTTTCTTT.

The CDR3 here is CASKHDSGGRVEQFF. In nucleotides, the CDR3 is TGTGCCAGCAAGCATGATAGCGGAGGCAGGGTGGAGCAGTTCTTC. The rearrangement joins TRBV6-6 to TRBJ2-1, with D maybe TRBD2 (6 bases). The V gene's germline CDR1 is MNHNY and CDR2 SVGAGI (reference sequence). Trimming shortened V by 7 bases and J by 10 bases, and 23 bases separated the two germline ends. CDR3 length equals 15 residues.

The rearrangement joins TRBV7-2 to TRBJ2-3, with 10 positions matching TRBD2. Germline V gene data show CDR1 as SGHTA and CDR2 as FQGNSA. The CDR3 consists of 16 residues. Trimming at V came to 6 bases and at J to 8 bases, leaving 14 bases not matched to a gene. As DNA, the CDR3 is TGTGCCAGCAGGGGGACTAGCGTGACCCTGGGGGGTACGCAGTATTTT. It codes for CASRGTSVTLGGTQYF.

The rearrangement uses TRBV27 and TRBJ2-3; D is uncertain. The germline V and J ends were trimmed by 3 bases and 3 bases, with 16 bases remaining between them. Germline lookup yields CDR1 MNHEY and CDR2 SMNVEV (reference sequence). The CDR3 totals 16 residues. The CDR3 DNA reads as TGTGCCAGCAGTTTCCTTAGTCTAAGAGAGACAGATACGCAGTATTTT. Translating it yields CASSFLSLRETDTQYF.

Here the CDR3 reads CASNQASSYNEQFF. The CDR3 DNA sequence: TGTGCCAGTAATCAGGCGAGCTCCTACAATGAGCAGTTCTTC. The J gene is TRBJ2-1, the V gene TRBV19; D remains unclear. Trimming took 7 bases from V and 0 from J, leaving 10 bases between them. The CDR3 totals 14 residues. CDR1 LNHDA and CDR2 SQIVND come from the germline V gene (reference sequence).

This clone has a single count. The V and J genes are TRBV28 and TRBJ2-7; D unclear. The germline V gene encodes CDR1 MDHEN and CDR2 SYDVKM. The CDR3 is 12 amino acids. Deletions cut 6 bases from V and 7 bases from J, with 13 bases between. The CDR3 here is CASRLSRGEQYF. CDR3 sequence (DNA): TGTGCCAGCAGGCTGAGTAGAGGAGAGCAGTACTTC.

The chain uses TRBV27 and TRBJ2-7; TRBD2 aligns across 12 bases. Per germline, CDR1 MNHEY and CDR2 SMNVEV (reference sequence). With V trimmed by 8 bases and J by 1 base, 6 bases remained unmatched. This CDR3 has 15 residues. The CDR3 here is CASGALAGGSYEQYF. DNA for the CDR3: TGTGCCAGCGGCGCCCTAGCGGGAGGGTCCTACGAGCAGTACTTC.

The genes are TRBV9 and TRBJ2-1; 8 bases fit TRBD2. Germline V gene data show CDR1 as SGDLS and CDR2 as YYNGEE. There are 15 residues in the CDR3. V lost 4 bases and J lost 0; bases outside the gene matches: 3. CDR3 DNA sequence: TGTGCCAGCAGCCCAAGCGGGAGCTCCTACAATGAGCAGTTCTTC. Translated, it gives CASSPSGSSYNEQFF.

This chain joins TRBV6-5 and TRBJ1-1; 9 bases agree with TRBD1. The germline V gene has CDR1 MNHEY and CDR2 SVGAGI. Trimming at V came to 2 bases and at J to 1 base, leaving 2 bases not matched to a gene. There are 15 residues in the CDR3. The CDR3 spells CASSYTGQGNTEAFF. The DNA of the CDR3 is TGTGCCAGCAGTTACACGGGACAGGGGAACACTGAAGCTTTCTTT.

This chain joins TRBV6-1 and TRBJ2-2; 7 bases line up with TRBD1. The V and J ends lost 10 bases and 4 bases, in that order; junction bases with no gene match: 6. Germline V gene lookup returns CDR1 MNHNS and CDR2 SASEGT. The CDR3 length is 13 residues. This CDR3 is CAISGQITGELFF. CDR3 DNA sequence: TGTGCCATCTCGGGACAGATCACCGGGGAGCTGTTTTTT.

The chain uses TRBV5-1 and TRBJ1-4; a weak D match, TRBD1 (5 bases). V was pared by 0 bases and J by 7 bases, with 16 bases between. The CDR3 has 16 residues. The V gene's germline CDR1 is SGHRS and CDR2 YFSETQ. The CDR3: CASSLAGGTGSEKLFF. CDR3 bases: TGCGCCAGCAGCTTGGCGGGCGGGACGGGAAGTGAAAAACTGTTTTTT.

This sequence joins TRBV28 and TRBJ1-4; maybe TRBD1 (5 bases). From germline, CDR1 is MDHEN and CDR2 SYDVKM. V shed 11 bases and J shed 5 bases, with 12 bases lying between them. The CDR3 spans 12 residues. CDR3 sequence: CAAGALNEKLFF. The CDR3 coding sequence is TGTGCCGCTGGGGCCCTAAATGAAAAACTGTTTTTT.

This rearrangement joins TRBV5-4 to TRBJ2-3, with TRBD2 matching over 10 bases. V gave up 6 bases and J gave up 4 bases; unmatched junction bases: 5. Germline CDR1 SGHNT, CDR2 YYREEE (reference sequence). CDR3 length: 14 residues. CDR3 in amino acids: CASTIAGGPDTQYF. The CDR3 coding sequence is TGTGCCAGCACCATAGCGGGAGGTCCAGATACGCAGTATTTT.

This clone was counted a single time. V and J are TRBV6-5 and TRBJ2-1; D unclear. This CDR3 has 13 residues. CDR1 MNHEY and CDR2 SVGAGI come from the germline V gene. Trimming shortened V by 4 bases and J by 7 bases, and 11 bases separated the two germline ends. CDR3 DNA: TGTGCCAGCAGTTCCTCAACGAGGAATGAGCAGTTCTTC. Translation: CASSSSTRNEQFF.

This chain connects TRBV18 to TRBJ2-7; D is possibly TRBD2 (6 bases). This CDR3 is 17 amino acids long. Germline loops: CDR1 KGHSH, CDR2 LQKENI. Trimming removed 6 bases from V and 0 bases from J, with 21 bases in between. Here the CDR3 reads CASSPSSAGTTSYEQYF. CDR3 bases: TGTGCCAGCTCCCCGAGCAGTGCGGGGACGACCTCCTACGAGCAGTACTTC.

The chain employs TRBV29-1 and TRBJ2-5; 7 bases agree with TRBD2. V trimming: 3 bases; J trimming: 5 bases; junction bases outside the gene matches: 9. Germline V gene lookup returns CDR1 SQVTM and CDR2 ANQGSEA. This CDR3 spans 14 amino acids. The CDR3 sequence: CSVEGGRDRETQYF. The CDR3 region has the DNA TGCAGCGTTGAGGGGGGGAGGGATCGTGAGACCCAGTACTTC.

The V call is TRBV28, the J call TRBJ2-7; TRBD1 matches at 10 bases. Germline V CDR1 and CDR2: MDHEN, SYDVKM. V lost 6 bases, J lost 6 bases, and 8 bases stayed unmatched. The CDR3 runs to 14 residues. The CDR3 loop is CASSVPGQGFEQYF. The CDR3 coding sequence is TGTGCCAGCAGCGTCCCGGGACAGGGGTTCGAGCAGTACTTC.

The genes are TRBV15 and TRBJ1-4, with D possibly TRBD1 on 6 matching bases. The CDR3 covers 16 residues. V was cut by 0 bases and J by 4 bases, with 12 bases left in between. Germline V lookup: CDR1 LNHNV, CDR2 YYDKDF (reference sequence). Here the CDR3 reads CATSRDFTGLNEKLFF. The DNA of the CDR3 is TGTGCCACCAGCAGAGACTTTACAGGGCTTAATGAAAAACTGTTTTTT.

The V call is TRBV2, the J call TRBJ1-5; D is unclear. The CDR3 covers 14 residues. Trimming removed 6 bases from V and 1 base from J, with 10 bases in between. Germline assignment: CDR1 SNHLY and CDR2 FYNNEI. The CDR3 loop reads CASSLPLSNQPQHF. In nucleotides, the CDR3 is TGTGCCAGCAGCCTCCCCCTAAGCAATCAGCCCCAGCATTTT.

This chain links TRBV28 with TRBJ1-5, with a tentative D call TRBD1 (6 bases). This CDR3 comprises 17 residues. Germline V gives CDR1 MDHEN, CDR2 SYDVKM. The V gene lost 3 bases and the J gene lost 4 bases, with 19 bases spanning the gap. In DNA form, the CDR3 reads TGTGCCAGCAGTTTCATCGGACAGCCTTGGGAAAATCAGCCCCAGCATTTT. This gives the protein CASSFIGQPWENQPQHF.

The chain joins TRBV9 to TRBJ1-2; no clear D gene. The V end lost 0 bases, the J end lost 7 bases, and 13 bases lay between the germline ends. CDR1 SGDLS and CDR2 YYNGEE come from the germline V gene. The CDR3 extends over 14 amino acids. The CDR3 DNA reads TGTGCCAGCAGCGTAGACCGGGGAGCAGGTGGCTACACCTTC. It encodes CASSVDRGAGGYTF.

This clone appeared once. The V and J genes are TRBV19 and TRBJ1-5, with 8 bases aligning to TRBD1. Germline CDR1 LNHDA, CDR2 SQIVND (reference sequence). The length of the CDR3 is 13 residues. V was pared by 7 bases and J by 7 bases, with 6 bases of the junction left unmatched. The CDR3 protein is CASMTGDLQPQHF. The CDR3 DNA reads TGTGCCAGTATGACAGGGGACCTACAGCCCCAGCATTTT.

The chain combines TRBV5-1 with TRBJ2-2; possibly TRBD1 for D (5 bases). V shed 6 bases and J shed 3 bases, with 15 bases lying between them. Germline CDR1 and CDR2: SGHRS and YFSETQ. The CDR3 loop spans 15 amino acids. The CDR3 DNA reads as TGCGCCAGCATGCTTGGGGCACCTTACACCGGGGAGCTGTTTTTT. This sequence encodes CASMLGAPYTGELFF.